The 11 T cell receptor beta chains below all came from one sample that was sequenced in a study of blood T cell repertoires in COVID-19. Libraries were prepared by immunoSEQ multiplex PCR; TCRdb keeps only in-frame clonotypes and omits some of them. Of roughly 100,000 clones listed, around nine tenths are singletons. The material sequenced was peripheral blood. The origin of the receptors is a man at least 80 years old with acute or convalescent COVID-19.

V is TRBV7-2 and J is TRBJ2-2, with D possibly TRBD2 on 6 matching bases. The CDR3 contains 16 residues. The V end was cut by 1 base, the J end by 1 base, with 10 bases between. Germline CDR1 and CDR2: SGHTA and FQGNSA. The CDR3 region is CASSLGGGVNTGELFF. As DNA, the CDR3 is TGTGCCAGCAGCTTAGGGGGCGGGGTGAACACCGGGGAGCTGTTTTTT.

The CDR3 here is CASSLSELSSGNTIYF. CDR3 nucleotides: TGTGCCAGCAGCTTAAGTGAACTTAGCTCTGGAAACACCATATATTTT. This chain uses TRBV7-9 with TRBJ1-3; the D is unclear. This CDR3 is built from 16 residues. In germline, CDR1 is SEHNR, CDR2 FQNEAQ (reference sequence). V was pared by 2 bases and J by 0 bases, with 11 bases between.

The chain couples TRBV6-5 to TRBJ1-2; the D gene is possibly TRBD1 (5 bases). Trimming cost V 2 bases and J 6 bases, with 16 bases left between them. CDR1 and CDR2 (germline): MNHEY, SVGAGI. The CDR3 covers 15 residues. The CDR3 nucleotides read TGTGCCAGCAGTTACAACCTTGGGGCGCAGGATGGCTACACCTTC. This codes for CASSYNLGAQDGYTF.

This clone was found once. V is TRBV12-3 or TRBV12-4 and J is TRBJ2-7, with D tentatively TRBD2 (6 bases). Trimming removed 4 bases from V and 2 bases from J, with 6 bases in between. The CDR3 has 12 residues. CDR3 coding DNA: TGTGCCAGCAGTTGGGAGGCCTACGAGCAGTACTTC. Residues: CASSWEAYEQYF.

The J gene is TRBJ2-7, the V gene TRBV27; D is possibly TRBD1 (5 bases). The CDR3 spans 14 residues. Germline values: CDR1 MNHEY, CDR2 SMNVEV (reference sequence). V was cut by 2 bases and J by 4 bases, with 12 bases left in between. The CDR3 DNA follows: TGTGCCAGCAGTTTACTTTCCAAGGGGTACGAGCAGTACTTC. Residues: CASSLLSKGYEQYF.

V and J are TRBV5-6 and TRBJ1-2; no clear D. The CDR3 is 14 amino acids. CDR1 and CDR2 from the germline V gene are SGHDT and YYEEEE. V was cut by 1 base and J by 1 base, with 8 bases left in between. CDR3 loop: CASSLYEVNYGYTF. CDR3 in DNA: TGTGCCAGCAGCTTGTATGAGGTTAACTATGGCTACACCTTC.

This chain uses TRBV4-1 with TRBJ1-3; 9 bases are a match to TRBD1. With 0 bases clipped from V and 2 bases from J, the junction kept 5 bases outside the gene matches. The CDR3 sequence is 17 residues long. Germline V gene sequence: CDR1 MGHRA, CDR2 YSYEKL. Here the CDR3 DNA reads TGCGCCAGCAGCCAAGATCGCCGGACAGGGGCTGGAAACACCATATATTTT. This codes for CASSQDRRTGAGNTIYF.

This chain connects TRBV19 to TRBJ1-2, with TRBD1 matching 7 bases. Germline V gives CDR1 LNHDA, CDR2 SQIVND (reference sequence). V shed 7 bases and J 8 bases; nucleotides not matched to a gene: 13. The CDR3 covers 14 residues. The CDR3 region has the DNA TGTGCCAGTACAAAGGGACAGCTTGAGGCGGGCTACACCTTC. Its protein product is CASTKGQLEAGYTF.

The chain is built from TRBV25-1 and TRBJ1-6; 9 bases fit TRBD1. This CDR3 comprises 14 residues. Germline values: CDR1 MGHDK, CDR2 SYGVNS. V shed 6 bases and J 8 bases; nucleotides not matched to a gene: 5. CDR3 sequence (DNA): TGTGCCAGCAGCTTCGGGACAGGGTATTCACCCCTCCACTTT. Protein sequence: CASSFGTGYSPLHF.

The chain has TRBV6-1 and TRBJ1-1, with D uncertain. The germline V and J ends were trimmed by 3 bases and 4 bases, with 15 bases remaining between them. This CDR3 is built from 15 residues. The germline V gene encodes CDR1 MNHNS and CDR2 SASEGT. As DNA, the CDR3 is TGTGCCAGCAGTGAGACCCGGGGAGGGATCACTGAAGCTTTCTTT. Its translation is CASSETRGGITEAFF.

The CDR3 loop reads CASSRGDTQYF. The CDR3 DNA is TGTGCCAGCAGTCGAGGCGATACGCAGTATTTT. This sequence joins TRBV12-3 or TRBV12-4 and TRBJ2-3; D remains ambiguous. V was trimmed by 5 bases and J by 6 bases, leaving 6 bases between them. This CDR3 region has 11 residues.